This T cell receptor (beta chain) was retrieved from a study of blood T cells in healthy people across ages. It was with a sample-barcoded 5' primer and a J-beta primer mix that a second PCR of about 7 to 12 cycles was run. MiXCR, run by TCRdb on the 5' RACE reads, gives a single entry per CDR3 protein. Counted here are roughly 1.5 million distinct CDR3 sequences, less than 45% occurring once; the ten biggest clones make up approximately 4%. The CDR3 covers 14 residues. The germline V gene has CDR1 DFQATT and CDR2 SNEGSKA (reference sequence). Trimming removed 3 bases at V and 0 bases at J, with 9 bases between. Caucasian, healthy and from Russia, the donors were aged between roughly 6 and 100. The table lists this clonotype with a few counts. What it recognizes is unknown. Study-wide findings and caveats: When set beside aged donors, long-lived donors presented more naive CD4+ cells and higher diversity.

Material: blood. The source is a woman in her late teens or twenties in good health. The chain employs TRBV20-1 and TRBJ1-5; no clear D. As DNA, the CDR3 is TGCAGTGCTAGTCGCGGAGATAGCAATCAGCCCCAGCATTTT. Amino acid sequence: CSASRGDSNQPQHF.